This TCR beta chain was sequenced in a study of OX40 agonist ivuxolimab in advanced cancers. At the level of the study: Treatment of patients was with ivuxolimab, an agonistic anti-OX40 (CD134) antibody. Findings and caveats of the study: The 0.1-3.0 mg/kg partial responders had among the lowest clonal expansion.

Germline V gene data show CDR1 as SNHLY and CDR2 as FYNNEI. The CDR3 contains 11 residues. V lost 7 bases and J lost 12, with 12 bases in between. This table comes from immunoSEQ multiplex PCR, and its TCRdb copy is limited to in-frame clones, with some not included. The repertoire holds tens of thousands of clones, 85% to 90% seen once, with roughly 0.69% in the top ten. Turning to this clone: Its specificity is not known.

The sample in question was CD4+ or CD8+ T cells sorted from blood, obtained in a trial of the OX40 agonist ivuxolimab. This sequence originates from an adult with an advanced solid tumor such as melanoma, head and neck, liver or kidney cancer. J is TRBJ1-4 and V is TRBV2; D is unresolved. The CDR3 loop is CASKKFKELFF. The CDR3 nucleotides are TGTGCCAGCAAGAAATTCAAGGAACTGTTTTTT.